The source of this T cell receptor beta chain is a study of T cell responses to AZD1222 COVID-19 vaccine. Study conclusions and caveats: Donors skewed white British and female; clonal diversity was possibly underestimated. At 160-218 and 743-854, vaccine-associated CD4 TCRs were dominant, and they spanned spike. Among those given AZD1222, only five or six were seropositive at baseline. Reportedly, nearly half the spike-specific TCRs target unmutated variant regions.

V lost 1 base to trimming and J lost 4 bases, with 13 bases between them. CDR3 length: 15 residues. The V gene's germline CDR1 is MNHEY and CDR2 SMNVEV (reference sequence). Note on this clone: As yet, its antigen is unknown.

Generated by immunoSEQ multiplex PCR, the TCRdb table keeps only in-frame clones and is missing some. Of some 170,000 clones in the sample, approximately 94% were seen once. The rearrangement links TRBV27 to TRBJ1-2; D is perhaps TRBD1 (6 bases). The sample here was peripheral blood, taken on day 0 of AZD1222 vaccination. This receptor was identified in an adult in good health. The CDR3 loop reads CASSLLARGGYGYTF. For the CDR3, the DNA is TGTGCCAGCAGTTTATTGGCCAGGGGAGGCTATGGCTACACCTTC.